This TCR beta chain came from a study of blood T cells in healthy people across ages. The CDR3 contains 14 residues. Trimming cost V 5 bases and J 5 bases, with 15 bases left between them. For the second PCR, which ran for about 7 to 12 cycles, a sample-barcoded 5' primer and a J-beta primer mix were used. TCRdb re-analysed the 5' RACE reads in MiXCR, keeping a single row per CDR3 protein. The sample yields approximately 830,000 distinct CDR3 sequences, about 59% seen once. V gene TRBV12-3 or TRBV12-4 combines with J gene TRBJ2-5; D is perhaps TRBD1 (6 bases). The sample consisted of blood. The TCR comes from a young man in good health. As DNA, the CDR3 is TGTGCCAGCAGTCAGGGTAGGGGGTCGGAGACCCAGTACTTC. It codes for CASSQGRGSETQYF.